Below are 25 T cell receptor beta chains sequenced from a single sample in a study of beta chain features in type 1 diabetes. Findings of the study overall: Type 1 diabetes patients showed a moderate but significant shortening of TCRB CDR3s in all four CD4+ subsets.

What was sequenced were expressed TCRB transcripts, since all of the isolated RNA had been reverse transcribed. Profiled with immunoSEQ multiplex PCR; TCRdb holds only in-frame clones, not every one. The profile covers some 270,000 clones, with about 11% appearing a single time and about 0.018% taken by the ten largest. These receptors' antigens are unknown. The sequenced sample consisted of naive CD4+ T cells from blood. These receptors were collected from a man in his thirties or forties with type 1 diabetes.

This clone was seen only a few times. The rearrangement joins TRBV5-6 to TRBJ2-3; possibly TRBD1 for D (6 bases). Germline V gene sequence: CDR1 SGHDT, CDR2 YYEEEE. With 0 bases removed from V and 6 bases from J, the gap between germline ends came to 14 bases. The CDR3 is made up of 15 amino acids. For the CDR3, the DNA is TGTGCCAGCAGCTTGGTCTTGCAGGGGAAGGATACGCAGTATTTT. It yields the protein CASSLVLQGKDTQYF.

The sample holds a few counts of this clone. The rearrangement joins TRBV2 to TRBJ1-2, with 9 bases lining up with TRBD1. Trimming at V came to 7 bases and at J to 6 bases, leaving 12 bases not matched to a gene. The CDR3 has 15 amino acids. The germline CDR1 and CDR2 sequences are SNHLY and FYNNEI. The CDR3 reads CASTFSRGTGNGYTF. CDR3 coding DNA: TGTGCCAGCACCTTCTCGAGGGGGACAGGGAATGGCTACACCTTC.

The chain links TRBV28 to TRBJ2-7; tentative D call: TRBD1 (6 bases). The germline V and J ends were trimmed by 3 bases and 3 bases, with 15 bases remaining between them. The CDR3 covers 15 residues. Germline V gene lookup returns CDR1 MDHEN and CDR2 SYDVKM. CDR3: CASSFVGAVDYEQYF. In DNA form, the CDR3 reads TGTGCCAGCAGTTTCGTGGGGGCCGTGGACTACGAGCAGTACTTC.

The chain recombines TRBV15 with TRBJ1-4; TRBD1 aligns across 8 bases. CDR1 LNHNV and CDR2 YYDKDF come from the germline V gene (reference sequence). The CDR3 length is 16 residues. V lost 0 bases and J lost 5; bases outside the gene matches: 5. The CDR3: CATSRDRTGKNEKLFF. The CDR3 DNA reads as TGTGCCACCAGCAGAGATCGGACAGGGAAAAATGAAAAACTGTTTTTT.

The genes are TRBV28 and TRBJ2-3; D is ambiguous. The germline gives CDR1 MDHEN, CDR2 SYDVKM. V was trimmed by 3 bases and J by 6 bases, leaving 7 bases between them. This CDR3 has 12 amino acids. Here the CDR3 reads CASSFLTDTQYF. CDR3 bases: TGTGCCAGCAGTTTTCTAACGGATACGCAGTATTTT.

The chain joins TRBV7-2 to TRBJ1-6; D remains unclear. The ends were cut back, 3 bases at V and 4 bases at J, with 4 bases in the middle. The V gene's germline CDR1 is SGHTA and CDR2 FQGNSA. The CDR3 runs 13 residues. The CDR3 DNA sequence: TGTGCCAGCAGCTTCCAGTATAATTCACCCCTCCACTTT. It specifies CASSFQYNSPLHF.

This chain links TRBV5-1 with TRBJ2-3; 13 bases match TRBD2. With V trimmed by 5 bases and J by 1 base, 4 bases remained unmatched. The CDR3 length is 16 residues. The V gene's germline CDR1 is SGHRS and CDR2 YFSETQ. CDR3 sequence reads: CASRPGLAGRTDTQYF. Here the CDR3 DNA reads TGCGCCAGCAGACCGGGACTAGCGGGGCGCACAGATACGCAGTATTTT.

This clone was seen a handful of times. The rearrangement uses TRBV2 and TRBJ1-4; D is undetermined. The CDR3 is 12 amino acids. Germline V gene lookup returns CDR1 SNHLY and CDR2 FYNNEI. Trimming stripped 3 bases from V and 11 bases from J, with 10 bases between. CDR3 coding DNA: TGTGCCAGCAGTGACGGAGGACGGAAACTGTTTTTT. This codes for CASSDGGRKLFF.

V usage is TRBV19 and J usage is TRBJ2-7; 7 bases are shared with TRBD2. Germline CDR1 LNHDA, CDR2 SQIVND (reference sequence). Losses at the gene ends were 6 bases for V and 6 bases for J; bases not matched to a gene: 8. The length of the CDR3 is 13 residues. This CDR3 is CASSLAAPGEQYF. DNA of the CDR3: TGTGCCAGTAGCCTAGCGGCTCCGGGCGAGCAGTACTTC.

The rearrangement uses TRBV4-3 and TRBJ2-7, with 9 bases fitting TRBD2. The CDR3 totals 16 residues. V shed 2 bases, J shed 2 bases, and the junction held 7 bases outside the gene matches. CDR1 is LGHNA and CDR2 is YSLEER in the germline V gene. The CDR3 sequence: CASSQNSGGRTYEQYF. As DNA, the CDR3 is TGCGCCAGCAGCCAAAATAGCGGGGGACGGACCTACGAGCAGTACTTC.

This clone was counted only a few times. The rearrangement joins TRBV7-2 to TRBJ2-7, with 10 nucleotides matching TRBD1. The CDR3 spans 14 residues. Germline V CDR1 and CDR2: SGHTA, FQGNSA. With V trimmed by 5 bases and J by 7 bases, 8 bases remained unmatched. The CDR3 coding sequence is TGTGCCAGCAGCCTAGACAGGGGGCTGGGGGAGCAGTACTTC. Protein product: CASSLDRGLGEQYF.

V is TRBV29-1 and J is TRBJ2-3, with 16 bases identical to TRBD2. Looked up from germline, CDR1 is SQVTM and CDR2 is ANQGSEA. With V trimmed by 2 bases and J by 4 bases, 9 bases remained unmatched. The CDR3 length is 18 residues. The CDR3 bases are TGCAGCGTTGAAACGATTTCCGGGACTAGCGGGGGGGCAGATACGCAGTATTTT. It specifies CSVETISGTSGGADTQYF.

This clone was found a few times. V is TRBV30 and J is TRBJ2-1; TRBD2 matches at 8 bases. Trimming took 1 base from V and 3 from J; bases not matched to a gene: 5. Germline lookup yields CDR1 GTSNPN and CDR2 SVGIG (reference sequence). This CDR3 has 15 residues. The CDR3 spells CAWSAASGLYNEQFF. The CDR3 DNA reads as TGTGCCTGGAGTGCTGCTAGCGGGCTCTACAATGAGCAGTTCTTC.

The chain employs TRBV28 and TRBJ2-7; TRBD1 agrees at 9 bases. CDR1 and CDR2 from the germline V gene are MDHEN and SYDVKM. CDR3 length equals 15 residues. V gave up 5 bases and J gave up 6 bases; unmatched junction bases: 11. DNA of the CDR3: TGTGCCAGCAGTCCGGGACAGGGACTCGCGGGCGAGCAGTACTTC. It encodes CASSPGQGLAGEQYF.

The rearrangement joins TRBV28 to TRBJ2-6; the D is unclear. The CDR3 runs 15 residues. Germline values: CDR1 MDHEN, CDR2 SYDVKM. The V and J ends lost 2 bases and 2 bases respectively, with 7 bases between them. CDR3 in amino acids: CASSLPQTGANVLTF. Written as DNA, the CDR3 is TGTGCCAGCAGTTTACCACAGACTGGGGCCAACGTCCTGACTTTC.

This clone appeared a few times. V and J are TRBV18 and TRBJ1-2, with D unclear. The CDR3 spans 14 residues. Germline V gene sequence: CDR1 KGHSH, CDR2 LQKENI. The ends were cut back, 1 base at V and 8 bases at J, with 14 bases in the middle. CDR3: CASSPRRALEGYTF. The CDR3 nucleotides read TGTGCCAGCTCACCACGGAGGGCTTTGGAAGGCTACACCTTC.

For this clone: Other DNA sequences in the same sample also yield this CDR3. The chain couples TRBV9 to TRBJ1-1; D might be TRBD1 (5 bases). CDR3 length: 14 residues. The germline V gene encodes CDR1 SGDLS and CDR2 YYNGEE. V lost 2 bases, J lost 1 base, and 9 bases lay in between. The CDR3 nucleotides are TGTGCCAGCAGCGTCGGCACAGGGAACACTGAAGCTTTCTTT. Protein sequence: CASSVGTGNTEAFF.

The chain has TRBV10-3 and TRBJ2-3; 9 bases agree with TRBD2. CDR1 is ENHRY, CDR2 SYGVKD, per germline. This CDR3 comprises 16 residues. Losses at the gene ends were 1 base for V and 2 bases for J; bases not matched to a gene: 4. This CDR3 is CAISEFGGGVTDTQYF. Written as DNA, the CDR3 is TGTGCCATCAGTGAGTTCGGCGGGGGGGTCACAGATACGCAGTATTTT.

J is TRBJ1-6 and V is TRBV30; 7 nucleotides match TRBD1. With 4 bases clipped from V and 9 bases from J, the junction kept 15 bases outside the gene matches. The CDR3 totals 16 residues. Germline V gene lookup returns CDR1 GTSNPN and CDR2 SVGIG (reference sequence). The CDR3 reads CAWTPRTGPVGSPLHF. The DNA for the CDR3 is TGTGCCTGGACCCCGAGGACAGGACCGGTGGGTTCACCCCTCCACTTT.

CDR3 sequence: CASSLVGQIYGYTF. The CDR3 DNA sequence: TGCGCCAGCAGCTTGGTCGGACAGATCTATGGCTACACCTTC. This chain links TRBV5-1 with TRBJ1-2; TRBD1 might be the D (6 bases). Per the germline V gene, CDR1 is SGHRS and CDR2 is YFSETQ. CDR3 size: 14 residues. Trimming took off 0 bases at V and 4 bases at J, with 10 bases between the two ends.

CDR3 sequence (DNA): TGCGCCAGCAGCTTGGATCCGAATGGCAGGAACACTGAAGCTTTCTTT. Its translation: CASSLDPNGRNTEAFF. The chain carries TRBV5-1 and TRBJ1-1; unclear D gene. This CDR3 has 16 residues. Trimming removed 0 bases from V and 1 base from J, with 13 bases in between. Germline V gene data show CDR1 as SGHRS and CDR2 as YFSETQ.

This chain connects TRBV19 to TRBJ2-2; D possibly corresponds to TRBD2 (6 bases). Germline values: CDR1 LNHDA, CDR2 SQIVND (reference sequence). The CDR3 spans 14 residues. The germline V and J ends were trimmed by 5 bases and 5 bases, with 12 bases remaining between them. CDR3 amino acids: CASSAQAGTGELFF. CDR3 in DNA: TGTGCCAGTAGTGCTCAGGCGGGGACCGGGGAGCTGTTTTTT.

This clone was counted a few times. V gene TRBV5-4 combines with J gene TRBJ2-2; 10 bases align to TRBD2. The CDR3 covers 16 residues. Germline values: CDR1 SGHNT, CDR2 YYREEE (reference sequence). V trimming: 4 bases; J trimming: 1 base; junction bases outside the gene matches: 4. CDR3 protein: CASSGRTSGNTGELFF. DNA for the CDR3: TGTGCCAGCAGCGGGCGGACTAGCGGGAACACCGGGGAGCTGTTTTTT.

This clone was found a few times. The CDR3 sequence is CASSDRGLQPQHF. CDR3 in DNA: TGTGCCAGCAGTGACAGGGGGCTTCAGCCCCAGCATTTT. The chain joins TRBV2 to TRBJ1-5; 8 bases are shared with TRBD1. Trimming at V came to 3 bases and at J to 6 bases, leaving 1 base not matched to a gene. CDR3 length: 13 residues. From germline, CDR1 is SNHLY and CDR2 FYNNEI.

The DNA of the CDR3 is TGTGCCAGCAGCTTGGTGACAGGGGAAGAAAAACTGTTTTTT. Its translation is CASSLVTGEEKLFF. V gene TRBV5-6 combines with J gene TRBJ1-4, with 8 bases lining up with TRBD1. The germline CDR1 and CDR2 sequences are SGHDT and YYEEEE. Losses at the gene ends were 0 bases for V and 8 bases for J; bases not matched to a gene: 3. There are 14 residues in the CDR3.